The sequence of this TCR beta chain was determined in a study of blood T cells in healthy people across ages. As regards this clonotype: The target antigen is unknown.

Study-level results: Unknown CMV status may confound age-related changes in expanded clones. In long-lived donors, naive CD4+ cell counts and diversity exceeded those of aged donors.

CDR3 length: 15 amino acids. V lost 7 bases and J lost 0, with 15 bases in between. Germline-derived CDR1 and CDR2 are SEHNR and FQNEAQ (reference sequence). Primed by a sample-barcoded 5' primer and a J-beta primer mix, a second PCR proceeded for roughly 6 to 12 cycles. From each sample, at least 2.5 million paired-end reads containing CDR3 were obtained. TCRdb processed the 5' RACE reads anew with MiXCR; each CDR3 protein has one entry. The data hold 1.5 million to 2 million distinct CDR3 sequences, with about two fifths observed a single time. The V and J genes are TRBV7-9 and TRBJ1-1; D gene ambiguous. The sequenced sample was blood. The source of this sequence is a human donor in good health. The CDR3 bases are TGTGCCAGCATCCTATACCCCCTGGTGAACACTGAAGCTTTCTTT. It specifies CASILYPLVNTEAFF.